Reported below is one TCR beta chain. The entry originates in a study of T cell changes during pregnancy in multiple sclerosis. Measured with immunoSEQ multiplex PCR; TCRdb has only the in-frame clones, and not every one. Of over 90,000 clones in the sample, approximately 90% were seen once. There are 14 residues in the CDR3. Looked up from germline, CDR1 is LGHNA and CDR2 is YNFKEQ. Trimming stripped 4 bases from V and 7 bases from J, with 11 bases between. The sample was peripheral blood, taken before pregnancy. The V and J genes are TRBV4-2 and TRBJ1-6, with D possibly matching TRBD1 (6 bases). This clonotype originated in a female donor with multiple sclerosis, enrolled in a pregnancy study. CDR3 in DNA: TGTGCCAGCAGCCCGAGACAGGCAAATTCACCCCTCCACTTT. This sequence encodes CASSPRQANSPLHF.